The TCR beta chain under discussion was sequenced for a study of cytomegalovirus exposure and HLA in healthy donors. Broader study findings: The study carried out a later analysis of TCR beta sequences. It associated approximately 16,000 of them with specific HLA alleles at a false discovery rate of 0.05. A prior analysis recorded that most TCR beta V segments were productive about 87% or about 30% of the time.

V was clipped by 7 bases and J by 2 bases; unmatched bases: 6. Germline V gene lookup returns CDR1 SQVTM and CDR2 ANQGSEA. There are 16 residues in the CDR3. As regards this clone: Its antigen is as yet unknown.

It was with 60 Vbeta and 13 Jbeta primers that the PCR ran. Method: immunoSEQ multiplex PCR; TCRdb's copy keeps in-frame clones and lacks some. In the table there are 200,000 to 250,000 clones, roughly 87% of which are singletons. The TCR sequence derives from a woman in her thirties or forties in good health and CMV-seropositive. The chain carries TRBV29-1 and TRBJ2-2; TRBD2 matches at 14 bases. What was sequenced was PBMCs. CDR3 residues: CSAGTSGGVNTGELFF. CDR3 DNA: TGCAGCGCCGGGACTAGCGGGGGAGTTAACACCGGGGAGCTGTTTTTT.